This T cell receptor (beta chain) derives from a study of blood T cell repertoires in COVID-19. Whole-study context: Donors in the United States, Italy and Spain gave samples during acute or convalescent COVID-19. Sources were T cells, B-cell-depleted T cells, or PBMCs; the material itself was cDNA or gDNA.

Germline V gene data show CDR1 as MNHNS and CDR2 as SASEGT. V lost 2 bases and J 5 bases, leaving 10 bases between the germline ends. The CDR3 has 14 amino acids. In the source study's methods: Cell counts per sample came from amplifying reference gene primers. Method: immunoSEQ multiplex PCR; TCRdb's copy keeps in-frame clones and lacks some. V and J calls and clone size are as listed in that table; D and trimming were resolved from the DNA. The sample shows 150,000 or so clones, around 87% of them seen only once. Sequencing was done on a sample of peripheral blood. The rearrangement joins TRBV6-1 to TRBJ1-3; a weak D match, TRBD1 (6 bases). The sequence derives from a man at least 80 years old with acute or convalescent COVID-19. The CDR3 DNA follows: TGTGCCAGCAGTGAAAGTCAGGGGAGAAACACCATATATTTT. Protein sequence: CASSESQGRNTIYF.